One and the same sample provided the 18 T cell receptor beta chains below, sequenced in a study of molecular identifiers for immune sequencing clone quantification. In TCRdb, the PCR reads were re-called with MiXCR into one record per CDR3 protein. The sample consists of about 640,000 distinct CDR3 sequences, just under 20% of them appearing once. Sequenced material: naive CD8+ T cells from blood, with Jurkat cell RNA spiked in. Indicated subset: FACS-sorted CD8+CD4-CCR7+CD45RA+ naive T cells. The receptors were gathered from a human donor in good health. Some libraries in this study had Jurkat cell RNA spiked in.

On this clonotype: A much more abundant neighbour one base away suggests this may be a read error. The V and J genes are TRBV12-3 or TRBV12-4 and TRBJ2-3, with TRBD2 identical over 13 bases. The CDR3 covers 17 residues. The CDR3 DNA reads TGTACCAGCAGTTTGGGAACCGGGACTAGCGGGGACGTAACGCAGTATTTT. This codes for CTSSLGTGTSGDVTQYF.

Many counts were recorded for this clonotype. The chain links TRBV7-9 to TRBJ2-7, with 10 nucleotides matching TRBD2. Per germline, CDR1 SEHNR and CDR2 FQNEAQ (reference sequence). The V segment lost 5 bases and the J segment 4 bases; nucleotides outside the gene matches: 11. The CDR3 is 16 amino acids. This CDR3 is CASSPRTSGGRYEQYF. Written as DNA, the CDR3 is TGTGCCAGCAGCCCTAGGACTAGCGGAGGGAGGTACGAGCAGTACTTC.

This clonotype was detected ten times or more. The chain couples TRBV6-5 to TRBJ2-3; 10 bases fit TRBD2. The ends lost 0 bases at V and 5 bases at J; junction bases unmatched: 5. Germline CDR1 and CDR2: MNHEY and SVGAGI. The CDR3 covers 16 residues. This CDR3 reads CASSYSAGGQGDTQYF. For the CDR3, the DNA is TGTGCCAGCAGTTACTCAGCGGGAGGGCAGGGAGATACGCAGTATTTT.

This clonotype was seen repeatedly, ten times or more. The rearrangement links TRBV24-1 to TRBJ2-1, with D tentatively TRBD2 (5 bases). V was cut by 9 bases and J by 6 bases, with 11 bases left in between. Germline V gene data show CDR1 as KGHDR and CDR2 as SFDVKD. This CDR3 comprises 12 residues. The CDR3 coding sequence is TGTGCCACCGTCGGGGAACGCAATGAGCAGTTCTTC. Encoded protein: CATVGERNEQFF.

As to this clonotype: The junction does not match germline at one end; this may be a read error. This chain uses TRBV7-2 with TRBJ2-3; D may be TRBD2 (7 bases). The germline V gene has CDR1 SGHTA and CDR2 FQGNSA. The CDR3 runs 15 residues. The CDR3 DNA follows: TGTGTCAGCAGCTTTCGCGGGGGCAGCACAGATACGCAGTATTTT. This sequence encodes CVSSFRGGSTDTQYF.

The genes are TRBV19 and TRBJ2-7; TRBD1 is a possible D gene (6 bases). Between the trimmed V and J ends, which lost 5 bases and 3 bases, there was a span of 11 bases. Germline CDR1 is LNHDA and CDR2 is SQIVND (reference sequence). The CDR3 loop spans 13 amino acids. The chain's CDR3 is CASSVTTGYEQYF. The CDR3 region has the DNA TGTGCCAGTAGTGTCACGACAGGCTACGAGCAGTACTTC.

This clonotype was found a few times. An end of the junction differs from the germline gene, which may be a read error. The chain employs TRBV5-1 and TRBJ1-2; D remains unclear. Per the germline V gene, CDR1 is SGHRS and CDR2 is YFSETQ. The CDR3 covers 14 residues. For the CDR3, the DNA is TGCACCAGCAGCTTCGACATAGCTAACTATGGCTACACCTTC. This gives the protein CTSSFDIANYGYTF.

This clonotype was recorded many times. The chain combines TRBV30 with TRBJ2-5, with D perhaps TRBD2 (5 bases). Trimming took off 1 base at V and 2 bases at J, with 11 bases between the two ends. This CDR3 comprises 14 residues. Looked up from germline, CDR1 is GTSNPN and CDR2 is SVGIG (reference sequence). CDR3 sequence (DNA): TGTGCCTGGAGTGGTAGCGCGAGGCAAGAGACCCAGTACTTC. Translating it yields CAWSGSARQETQYF.

This clonotype was seen more than once but under ten times. The chain joins TRBV6-2 or TRBV6-3 to TRBJ2-3, with 11 bases lining up with TRBD2. CDR3 length equals 18 residues. The V segment lost 4 bases and the J segment 3 bases; nucleotides outside the gene matches: 12. Germline V lookup: CDR1 MNHEY, CDR2 SVGEGT. The chain's CDR3 is CASSLGLAGFVRTDTQYF. The CDR3 DNA sequence: TGTGCCAGCAGTTTAGGACTAGCGGGTTTCGTACGAACAGATACGCAGTATTTT.

The chain couples TRBV6-4 to TRBJ2-7, with D maybe TRBD1 (5 bases). Between the trimmed V and J ends, which lost 4 bases and 6 bases, there was a span of 13 bases. CDR1 and CDR2 (germline): MRHNA, SNTAGT. This CDR3 has 13 residues. The CDR3 bases are TGTGCCAGCAGTGGGACAAACAGAGGCGAGCAGTACTTC. Translating it yields CASSGTNRGEQYF.

There are many counts of this clonotype. The rearrangement links TRBV20-1 to TRBJ1-1, with D unclear. This CDR3 is built from 13 residues. The V gene lost 1 base and the J gene lost 0 bases, with 6 bases spanning the gap. Germline V CDR1 and CDR2: DFQATT, SNEGSKA (reference sequence). The CDR3 loop reads CSARGRLNTEAFF. In DNA, the CDR3 is TGCAGTGCTAGAGGTAGACTGAACACTGAAGCTTTCTTT.

Turning to this clonotype: With a much larger clone just one base away, this may be a read error. The rearrangement uses TRBV20-1 and TRBJ2-5; D possibly corresponds to TRBD2 (6 bases). Trimming removed 6 bases from V and 9 bases from J, with 14 bases in between. The length of the CDR3 is 11 residues. CDR1 DFQATT and CDR2 SNEGSKA come from the germline V gene (reference sequence). Here the CDR3 reads CSAGVGEAQYF. The CDR3 coding sequence is TGCAGTGCCGGGGTCGGGGAGGCCCAGTACTTC.

There are many counts of this clonotype. The chain links TRBV20-1 to TRBJ1-1; D gene ambiguous. From germline, CDR1 is DFQATT and CDR2 SNEGSKA (reference sequence). V shed 4 bases and J shed 0 bases, with 9 bases lying between them. CDR3 length: 13 amino acids. CDR3 in DNA: TGCAGTGCTAAAAAGAGAATGAACACTGAAGCTTTCTTT. Protein sequence: CSAKKRMNTEAFF.

This clonotype was found a few times. This chain connects TRBV21-1 to TRBJ2-3; the table calls TRBD2, which could not be checked here. TRBV21-1 is recorded as a pseudogene. CDR3 size: 17 residues. The CDR3 reads CASSKGPSGGPKDTQYF. CDR3 in DNA: TGTGCCAGCAGCAAAGGGCCTAGCGGGGGGCCTAAGGATACGCAGTATTTT.

This clonotype was detected ten times or more. The chain has TRBV7-8 and TRBJ2-3; 8 bases map to TRBD2. V gave up 4 bases and J gave up 0 bases; unmatched junction bases: 6. Germline V CDR1 and CDR2: SGHVS, FQNEAQ. The CDR3 sequence is 16 residues long. For the CDR3, the DNA is TGTGCCAGCAGCTCCCGACTAGCGAGAAGCACAGATACGCAGTATTTT. Translating gives CASSSRLARSTDTQYF.

This clonotype was detected only a few times. This sequence joins TRBV6-5 and TRBJ2-2; either TRBD1 or TRBD2 may supply D (5 bases each). CDR1 and CDR2 (germline): MNHEY, SVGAGI. There are 17 residues in the CDR3. V was shortened by 7 bases and J by 5 bases, with 23 bases between the two germline ends. The CDR3 sequence: CASKPPMERDPTGELFF. DNA of the CDR3: TGTGCCAGCAAACCCCCGATGGAGAGGGACCCTACCGGGGAGCTGTTTTTT.

This clonotype came up many times. V usage is TRBV27 and J usage is TRBJ2-3, with D possibly TRBD2 on 5 matching bases. The CDR3 totals 14 residues. CDR1 is MNHEY and CDR2 is SMNVEV in the germline V gene (reference sequence). V was clipped by 8 bases and J by 4 bases, with 16 bases between them. The CDR3 sequence: CASAGIGVADTQYF. The CDR3 bases are TGTGCCAGCGCCGGGATCGGCGTCGCAGATACGCAGTATTTT.

This clonotype has at least ten counts. The chain links TRBV6-6 to TRBJ2-7, with 8 bases identical to TRBD2. Germline CDR1 reads MNHNY; CDR2 reads SVGAGI (reference sequence). The CDR3 loop spans 14 amino acids. J gave up 2 bases and V 5 bases, and 5 bases lay outside the gene matches. CDR3 protein: CASSAGLGPYEQYF. Here the CDR3 DNA reads TGTGCCAGCAGTGCGGGACTAGGCCCCTACGAGCAGTACTTC.